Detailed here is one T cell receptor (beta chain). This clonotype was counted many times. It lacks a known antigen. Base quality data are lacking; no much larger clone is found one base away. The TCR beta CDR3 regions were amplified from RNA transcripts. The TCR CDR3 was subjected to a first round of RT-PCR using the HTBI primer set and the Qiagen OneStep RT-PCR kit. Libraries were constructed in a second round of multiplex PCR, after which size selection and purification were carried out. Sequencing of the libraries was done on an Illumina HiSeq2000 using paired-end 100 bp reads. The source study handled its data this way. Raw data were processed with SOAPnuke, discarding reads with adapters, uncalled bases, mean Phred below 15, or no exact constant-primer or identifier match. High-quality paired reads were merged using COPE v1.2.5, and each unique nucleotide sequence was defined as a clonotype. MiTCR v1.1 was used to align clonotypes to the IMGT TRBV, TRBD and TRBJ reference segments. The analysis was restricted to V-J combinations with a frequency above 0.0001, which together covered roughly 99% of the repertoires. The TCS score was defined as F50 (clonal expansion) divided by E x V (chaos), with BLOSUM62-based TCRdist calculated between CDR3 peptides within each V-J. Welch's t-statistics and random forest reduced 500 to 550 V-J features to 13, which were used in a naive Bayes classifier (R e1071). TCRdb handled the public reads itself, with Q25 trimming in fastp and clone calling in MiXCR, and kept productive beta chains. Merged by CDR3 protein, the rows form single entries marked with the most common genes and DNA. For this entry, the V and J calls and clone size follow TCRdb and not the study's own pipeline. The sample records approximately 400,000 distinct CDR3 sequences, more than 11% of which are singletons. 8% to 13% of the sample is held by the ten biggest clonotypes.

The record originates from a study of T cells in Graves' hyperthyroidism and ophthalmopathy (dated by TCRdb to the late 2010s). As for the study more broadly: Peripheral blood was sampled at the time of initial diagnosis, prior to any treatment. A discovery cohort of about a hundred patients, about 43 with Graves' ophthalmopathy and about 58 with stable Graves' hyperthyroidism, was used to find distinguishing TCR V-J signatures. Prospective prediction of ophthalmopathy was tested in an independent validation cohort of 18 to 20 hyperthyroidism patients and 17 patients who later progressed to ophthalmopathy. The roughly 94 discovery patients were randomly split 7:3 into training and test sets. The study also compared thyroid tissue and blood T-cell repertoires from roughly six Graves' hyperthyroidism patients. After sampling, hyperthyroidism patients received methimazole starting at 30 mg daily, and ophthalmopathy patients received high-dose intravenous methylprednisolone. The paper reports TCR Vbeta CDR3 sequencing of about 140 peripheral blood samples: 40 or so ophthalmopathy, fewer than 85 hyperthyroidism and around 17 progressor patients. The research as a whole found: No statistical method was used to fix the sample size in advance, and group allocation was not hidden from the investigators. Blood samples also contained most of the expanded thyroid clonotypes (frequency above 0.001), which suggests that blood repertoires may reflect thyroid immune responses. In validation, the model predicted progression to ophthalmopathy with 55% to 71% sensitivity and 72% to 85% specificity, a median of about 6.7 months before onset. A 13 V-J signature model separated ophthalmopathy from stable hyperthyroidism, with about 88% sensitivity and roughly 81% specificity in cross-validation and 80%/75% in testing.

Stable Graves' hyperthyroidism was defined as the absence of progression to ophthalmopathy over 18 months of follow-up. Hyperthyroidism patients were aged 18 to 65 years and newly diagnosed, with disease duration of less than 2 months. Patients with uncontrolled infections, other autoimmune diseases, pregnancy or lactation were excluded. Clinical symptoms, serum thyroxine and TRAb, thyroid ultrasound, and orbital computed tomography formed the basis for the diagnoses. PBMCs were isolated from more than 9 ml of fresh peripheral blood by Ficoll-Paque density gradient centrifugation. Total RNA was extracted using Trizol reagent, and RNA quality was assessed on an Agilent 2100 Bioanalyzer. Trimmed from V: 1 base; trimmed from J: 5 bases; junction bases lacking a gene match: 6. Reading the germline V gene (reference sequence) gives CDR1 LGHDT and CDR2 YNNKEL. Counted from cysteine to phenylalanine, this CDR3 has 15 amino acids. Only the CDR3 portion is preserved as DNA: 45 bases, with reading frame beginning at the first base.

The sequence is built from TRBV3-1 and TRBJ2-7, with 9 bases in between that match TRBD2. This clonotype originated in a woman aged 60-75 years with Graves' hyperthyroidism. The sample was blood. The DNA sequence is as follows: TGTGCCAGCAGCCAAGTGGCTAGCGGGATCAACGAGCAGTACTTC. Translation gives CASSQVASGINEQYF.